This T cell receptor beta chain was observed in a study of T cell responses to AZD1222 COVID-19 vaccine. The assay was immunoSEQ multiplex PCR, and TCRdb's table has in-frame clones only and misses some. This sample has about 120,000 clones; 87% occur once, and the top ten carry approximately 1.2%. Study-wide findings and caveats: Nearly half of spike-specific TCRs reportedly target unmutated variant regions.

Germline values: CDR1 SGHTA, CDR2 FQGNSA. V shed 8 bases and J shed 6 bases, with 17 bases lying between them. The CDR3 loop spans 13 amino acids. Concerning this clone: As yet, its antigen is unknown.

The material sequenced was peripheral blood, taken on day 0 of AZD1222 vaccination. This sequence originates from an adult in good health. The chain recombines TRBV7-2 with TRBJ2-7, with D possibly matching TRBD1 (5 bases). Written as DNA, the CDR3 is TGTGCCAGCGGATTTACTTGGGGCGGCGAGCAGTACTTC. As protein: CASGFTWGGEQYF.